Following are 11 T cell receptor beta chains from one sample sequenced in a study of CD8 T cells in Susac syndrome. Roughly 0.45 to 1 ug RNA was reverse transcribed with random hexamers. TCRdb reprocessed the immunoSEQ multiplex PCR reads via MiXCR and lists one record per CDR3 protein. The repertoire holds some 130,000 distinct CDR3 sequences, with approximately 95% as singletons. The sequenced sample was CD8+ T cells from PBMCs. Receptors originate from a human donor with Susac syndrome.

The chain joins TRBV15 to TRBJ2-1; D gene ambiguous. Trimming shortened V by 3 bases and J by 8 bases, and 8 bases separated the two germline ends. CDR3 length equals 12 residues. Germline CDR1 LNHNV, CDR2 YYDKDF (reference sequence). This CDR3 reads CATSSEKYEQFF. The CDR3, as DNA: TGTGCCACCAGCAGTGAAAAGTATGAGCAGTTCTTC. Combining the CDR3 with reference TRBV15 and TRBJ2-1 gives the whole variable domain DAMVIQNPRYQVTQFGKPVTLSCSQTLNHNVMYWYQQKSSQAPKLLFHYYDKDFNNEADTPDNFQSRRPNTSFCFLDIRSPGLGDTAMYLCATSSEKYEQFFGPGTRLTVL.

The V call is TRBV12-3 or TRBV12-4, the J call TRBJ1-1, with D perhaps TRBD1 (5 bases). This CDR3 has 14 amino acids. V gave up 6 bases and J gave up 0 bases, with 11 bases separating them. This chain's CDR3 is CASRGWGLNTEAFF. The CDR3 DNA sequence: TGTGCCAGCAGGGGGTGGGGCCTGAACACTGAAGCTTTCTTT.

CDR3 DNA: TGTGCCAGCAGCCAAGAGTCGCCGGAGCAGTTCTTC. Encoded protein: CASSQESPEQFF. This chain connects TRBV3-1 to TRBJ2-1; D is ambiguous. Germline V lookup: CDR1 LGHDT, CDR2 YNNKEL (reference sequence). The V and J ends lost 0 bases and 10 bases respectively, with 7 bases between them. This CDR3 contains 12 residues.

The chain combines TRBV27 with TRBJ1-2; 7 bases are a match to TRBD1. The CDR3 has 13 amino acids. V was clipped by 3 bases and J by 9 bases; unmatched bases: 7. Germline-derived CDR1 and CDR2 are MNHEY and SMNVEV (reference sequence). This CDR3 is CASSFGQASSYTF. CDR3 nucleotides: TGTGCCAGCAGTTTTGGACAGGCTAGTAGCTACACCTTC.

The CDR3 loop reads CASSGGTSGRETQYF. The CDR3 DNA reads as TGTGCCAGCAGTGGAGGGACTAGCGGGAGAGAGACCCAGTACTTC. V gene TRBV12-3 or TRBV12-4 combines with J gene TRBJ2-5; 14 nucleotides agree with TRBD2. V was pared by 5 bases and J by 4 bases, with 3 bases of the junction left unmatched. This CDR3 has 15 amino acids.

This sequence joins TRBV12-3 or TRBV12-4 and TRBJ1-2; 8 nucleotides align to TRBD1. The CDR3 is made up of 12 amino acids. V gave up 7 bases and J gave up 6 bases; unmatched junction bases: 4. CDR3: CASTSGGNGYTF. The CDR3, as DNA: TGTGCCAGCACTTCAGGGGGCAATGGCTACACCTTC.

This chain joins TRBV30 and TRBJ2-1, with 9 bases fitting TRBD2. Germline loops: CDR1 GTSNPN, CDR2 SVGIG (reference sequence). CDR3 length: 15 amino acids. Trimming took 2 bases from V and 7 from J; bases not matched to a gene: 9. In DNA form, the CDR3 reads TGTGCCTGGAGTTCTGGGACTAGCTCGTCGAATGAGCAGTTCTTC. Protein product: CAWSSGTSSSNEQFF. Looking up the rest from reference TRBV30 and TRBJ2-1 gives the full variable domain: SQTIHQWPATLVQPVGSPLSLECTVEGTSNPNLYWYRQAAGRGLQLLFYSVGIGQISSEVPQNLSASRPQDRQFILSSKKLLLSDSGFYLCAWSSGTSSSNEQFFGPGTRLTVL.

The chain employs TRBV30 and TRBJ2-5, with 9 bases lining up with TRBD1. The CDR3 has 13 amino acids. V shed 8 bases, J shed 0 bases, and the junction held 4 bases outside the gene matches. Germline assignment: CDR1 GTSNPN and CDR2 SVGIG (reference sequence). In DNA, the CDR3 is TGTGCCCGGACAGGGGAGAACCAAGAGACCCAGTACTTC. This sequence encodes CARTGENQETQYF.

This clonotype has a single count. The chain recombines TRBV9 with TRBJ2-1, with no clear D. Trimming removed 3 bases from V and 9 bases from J, with 10 bases in between. Germline assignment: CDR1 SGDLS and CDR2 YYNGEE. The CDR3 totals 12 residues. For the CDR3, the DNA is TGTGCCAGCAGCGGCCTTTCCGGTGAGCAGTTCTTC. It is translated as CASSGLSGEQFF. Together with reference TRBV9 and TRBJ2-1, the CDR3 gives the full variable domain: DSGVTQTPKHLITATGQRVTLRCSPRSGDLSVYWYQQSLDQGLQFLIQYYNGEERAKGNILERFSAQQFPDLHSELNLSSLELGDSALYFCASSGLSGEQFFGPGTRLTVL.

The CDR3 nucleotides read TGTGCCAGTAGTATTGGTCCGGACACTGAAGCTTTCTTT. This encodes CASSIGPDTEAFF. V gene TRBV19 combines with J gene TRBJ1-1; no clear D. In germline, CDR1 is LNHDA, CDR2 SQIVND (reference sequence). This CDR3 comprises 13 residues. Trimming took off 3 bases at V and 3 bases at J, with 8 bases between the two ends.

The V gene is TRBV19, the J gene TRBJ2-1; 12 bases map to TRBD2. Per the germline V gene, CDR1 is LNHDA and CDR2 is SQIVND (reference sequence). The J segment lost 0 bases and the V segment lost 1 base, leaving 7 bases of the junction unmatched. The CDR3 is 19 residues long. The CDR3 DNA sequence: TGTGCCAGTAGTATAGGACTAGCGGGAGAACCCCGCTCCTACAATGAGCAGTTCTTC. This sequence encodes CASSIGLAGEPRSYNEQFF.